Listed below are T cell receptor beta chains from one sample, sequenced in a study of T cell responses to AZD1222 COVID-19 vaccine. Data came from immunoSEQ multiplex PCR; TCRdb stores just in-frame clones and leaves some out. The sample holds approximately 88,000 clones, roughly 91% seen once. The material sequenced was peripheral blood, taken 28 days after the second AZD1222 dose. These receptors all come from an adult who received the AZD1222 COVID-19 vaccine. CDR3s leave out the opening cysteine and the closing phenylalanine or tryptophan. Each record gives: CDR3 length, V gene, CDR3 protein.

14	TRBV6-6	ASSRDGGTGLGEQY
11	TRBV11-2	ASTYGGERGYT
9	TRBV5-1	ASSGGNTIY
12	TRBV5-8	ASSPGQAGEKLF
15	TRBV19	ASSIAPQGATNEKLF
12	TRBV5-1	ASSLALAGDTQY
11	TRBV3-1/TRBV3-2	ASSQGTVGTIY
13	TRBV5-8	ASSRRTGERDEQF
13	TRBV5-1	ASSFGRGAYNEQF
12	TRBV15	ATSRDLGNEKLF
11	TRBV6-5	ASSAPSTDTQY
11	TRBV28	ASSLARDQPQH
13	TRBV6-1	ASSDLLGVGYGYT
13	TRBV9	ASSEGIGVGSPLH
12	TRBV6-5	AIQDRGSNYGYT
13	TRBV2	ASRPGQGASYGYT
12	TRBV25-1	ASSGGTGDYGYT
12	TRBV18	ASSPGQPHEKLF
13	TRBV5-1	ASSRGGGGNNEQF
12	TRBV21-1	ASSKARGGNEQF
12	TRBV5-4	ASSPRDRDTEAF
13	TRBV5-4	ASSFDPGGTYEQY
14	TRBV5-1	ASSSGTSGGRYEQF
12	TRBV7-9	ASNQGLAIDEQY
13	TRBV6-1	ASSEETGGGYGYT
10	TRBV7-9	ASSPQGEKLF
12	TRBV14	ASSKTGGYSPLH
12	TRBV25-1	ASSEWDRGGPQH
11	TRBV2	ASSPDRDYEQY
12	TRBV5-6	ASSYYRGNQPQH
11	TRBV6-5	ASTPTGEDGYT
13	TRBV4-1	ASSHVRGTNEKLF
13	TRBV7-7	ASSQRLAGTGELF
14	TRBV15	ATSRGAGGQYNEQF
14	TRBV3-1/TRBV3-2	ASSSQGSKSNQPQH
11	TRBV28	ASSWLLNYGYT
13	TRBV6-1	ASSELAGSYNEQF
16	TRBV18	ASSPLGRDSLRNYGYT
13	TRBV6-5	ASSLSSGPLSEQY
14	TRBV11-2	ASSLVAHFSGNTIY
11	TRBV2	ASSGRKNEKLF
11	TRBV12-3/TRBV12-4	ASRTSGGYEQY
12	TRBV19	ASTSMELNTEAF
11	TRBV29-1	SVSRGSTDTQY
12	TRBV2	ASSPQGRVETQY
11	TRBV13	ASSTRQFTEAF
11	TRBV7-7	ASSLTGGNEQF
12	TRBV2	ASSAQQGGEGYT
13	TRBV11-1	ASSRTGSGANVLT
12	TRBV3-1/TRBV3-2	ASSHAGGLTEAF
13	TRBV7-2	ASSSPGQTNSPLH
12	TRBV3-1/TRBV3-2	ASSRPPGNYGYT
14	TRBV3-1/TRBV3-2	ASSHAFGGSYNEQF
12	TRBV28	ASTLGQVNSPLH